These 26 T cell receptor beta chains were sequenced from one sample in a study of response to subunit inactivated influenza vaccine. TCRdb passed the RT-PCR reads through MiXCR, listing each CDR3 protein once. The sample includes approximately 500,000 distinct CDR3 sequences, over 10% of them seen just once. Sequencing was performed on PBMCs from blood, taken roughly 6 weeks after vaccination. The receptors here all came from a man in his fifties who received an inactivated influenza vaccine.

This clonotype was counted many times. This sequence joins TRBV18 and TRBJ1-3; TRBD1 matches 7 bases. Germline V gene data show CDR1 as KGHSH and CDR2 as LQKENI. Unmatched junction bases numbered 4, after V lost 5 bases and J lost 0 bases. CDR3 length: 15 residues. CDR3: CASSSDRSSGNTIYF. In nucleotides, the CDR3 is TGTGCCAGCTCATCGGACAGGTCCTCTGGAAACACCATATATTTT. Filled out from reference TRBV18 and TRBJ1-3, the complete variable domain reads NAGVMQNPRHLVRRRGQEARLRCSPMKGHSHVYWYRQLPEEGLKFMVYLQKENIIDESGMPKERFSAEFPKEGPSILRIQQVVRGDSAAYFCASSSDRSSGNTIYFGEGSWLTVV.

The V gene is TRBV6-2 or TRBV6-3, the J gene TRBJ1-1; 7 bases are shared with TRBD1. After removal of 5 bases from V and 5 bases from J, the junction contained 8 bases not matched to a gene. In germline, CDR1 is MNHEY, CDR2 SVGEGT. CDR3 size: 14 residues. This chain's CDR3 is CASSHYRGGTEAFF. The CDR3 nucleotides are TGTGCCAGCAGTCACTACAGGGGAGGGACTGAAGCTTTCTTT.

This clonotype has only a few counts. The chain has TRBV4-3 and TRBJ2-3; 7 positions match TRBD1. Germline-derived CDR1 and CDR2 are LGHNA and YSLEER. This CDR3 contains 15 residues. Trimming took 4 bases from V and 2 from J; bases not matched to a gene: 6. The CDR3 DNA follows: TGCGCCAGCAGCCGGGACAGCTCATACACAGATACGCAGTATTTT. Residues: CASSRDSSYTDTQYF.

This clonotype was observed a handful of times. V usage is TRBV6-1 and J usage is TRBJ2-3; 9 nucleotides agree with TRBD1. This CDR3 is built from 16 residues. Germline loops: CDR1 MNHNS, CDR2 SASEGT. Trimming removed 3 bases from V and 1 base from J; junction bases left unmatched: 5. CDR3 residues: CASSDTGGVGTDTQYF. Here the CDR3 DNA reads TGTGCCAGCAGTGATACAGGGGGCGTGGGCACAGATACGCAGTATTTT.

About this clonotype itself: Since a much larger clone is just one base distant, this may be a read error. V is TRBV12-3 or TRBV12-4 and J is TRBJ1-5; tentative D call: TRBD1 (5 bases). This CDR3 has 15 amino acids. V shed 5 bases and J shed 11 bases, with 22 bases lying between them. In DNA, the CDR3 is TGTGCCAGCAGTGCTAGCGGGGCAGGACCCGGGGCCCAGCATTTT. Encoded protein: CASSASGAGPGAQHF.

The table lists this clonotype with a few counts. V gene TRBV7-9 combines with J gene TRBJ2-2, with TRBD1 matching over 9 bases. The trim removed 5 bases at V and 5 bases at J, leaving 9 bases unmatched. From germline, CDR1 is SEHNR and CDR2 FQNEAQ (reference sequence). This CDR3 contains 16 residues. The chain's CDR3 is CASSRGQGLPTGELFF. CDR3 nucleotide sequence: TGTGCCAGCAGCCGGGGACAGGGTCTTCCAACCGGGGAGCTGTTTTTT.

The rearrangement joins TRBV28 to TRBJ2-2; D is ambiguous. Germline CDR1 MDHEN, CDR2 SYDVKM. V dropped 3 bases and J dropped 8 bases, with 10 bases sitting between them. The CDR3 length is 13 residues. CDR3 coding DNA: TGTGCCAGCAGTTTTGGTGTGCCAGGGGAGCTGTTTTTT. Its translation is CASSFGVPGELFF.

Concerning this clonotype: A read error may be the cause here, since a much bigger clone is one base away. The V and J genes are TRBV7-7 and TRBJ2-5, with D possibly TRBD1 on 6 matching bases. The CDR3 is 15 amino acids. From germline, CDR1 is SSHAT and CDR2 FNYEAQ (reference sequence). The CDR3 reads CASSLAGTSQETHYF. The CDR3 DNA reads TGTGCCAGCAGCTTAGCCGGGACAAGTCAAGAGACCCACTACTTC.

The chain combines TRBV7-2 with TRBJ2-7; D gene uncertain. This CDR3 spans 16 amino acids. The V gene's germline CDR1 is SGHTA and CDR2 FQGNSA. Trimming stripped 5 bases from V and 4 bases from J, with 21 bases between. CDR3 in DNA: TGTGCCAGCAGCCAAATGGCGATTTTTTTGTCTTACGAGCAGTACTTC. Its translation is CASSQMAIFLSYEQYF.

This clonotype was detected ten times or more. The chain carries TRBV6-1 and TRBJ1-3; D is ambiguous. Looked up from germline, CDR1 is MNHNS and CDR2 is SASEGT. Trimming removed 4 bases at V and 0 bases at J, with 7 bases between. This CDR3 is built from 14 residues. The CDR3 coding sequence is TGTGCCAGCAGTGCTCCATCCTCTGGAAACACCATATATTTT. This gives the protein CASSAPSSGNTIYF.

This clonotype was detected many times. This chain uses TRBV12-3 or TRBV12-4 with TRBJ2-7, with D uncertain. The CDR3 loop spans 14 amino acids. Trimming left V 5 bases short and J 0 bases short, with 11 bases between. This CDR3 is CASSDLINSYEQYF. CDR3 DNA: TGTGCCAGCAGTGACTTGATAAACTCCTACGAGCAGTACTTC.

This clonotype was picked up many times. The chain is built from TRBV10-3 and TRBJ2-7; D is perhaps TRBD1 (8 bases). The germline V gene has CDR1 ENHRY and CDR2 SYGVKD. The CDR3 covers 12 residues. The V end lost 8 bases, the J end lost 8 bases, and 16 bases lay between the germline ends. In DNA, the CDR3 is TGTGCCATCGGGGAGGGACAGGAGAAGCAGTACTTC. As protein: CAIGEGQEKQYF.

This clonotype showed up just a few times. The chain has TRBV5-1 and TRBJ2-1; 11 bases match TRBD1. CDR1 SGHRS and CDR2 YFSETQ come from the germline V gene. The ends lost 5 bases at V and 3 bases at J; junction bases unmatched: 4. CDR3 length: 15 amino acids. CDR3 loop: CASRLGQGGYNEQFF. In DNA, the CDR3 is TGCGCCAGCAGACTGGGACAGGGGGGCTACAATGAGCAGTTCTTC.

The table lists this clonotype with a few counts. As DNA, the CDR3 is TGTGCCAGCAGCCATAGCGGGAGAGACTACGAGCAGTACTTC. Amino acid sequence: CASSHSGRDYEQYF. The chain has TRBV12-3 or TRBV12-4 and TRBJ2-7, with 9 nucleotides matching TRBD2. V trimming: 6 bases; J trimming: 3 bases; junction bases outside the gene matches: 6. The CDR3 loop spans 14 amino acids.

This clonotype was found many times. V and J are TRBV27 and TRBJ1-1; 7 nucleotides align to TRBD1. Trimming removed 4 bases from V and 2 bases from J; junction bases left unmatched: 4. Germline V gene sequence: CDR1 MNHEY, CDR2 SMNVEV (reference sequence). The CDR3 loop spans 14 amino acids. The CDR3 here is CASSYRGPNTEAFF. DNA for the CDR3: TGTGCCAGCAGTTACAGGGGACCTAACACTGAAGCTTTCTTT.

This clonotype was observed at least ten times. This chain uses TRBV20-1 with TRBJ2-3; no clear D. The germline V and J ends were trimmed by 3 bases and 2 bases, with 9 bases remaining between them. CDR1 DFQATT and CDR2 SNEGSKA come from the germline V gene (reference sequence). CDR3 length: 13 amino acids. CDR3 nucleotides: TGCAGTGCTAGTCCTCAAAACACAGATACGCAGTATTTT. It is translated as CSASPQNTDTQYF.

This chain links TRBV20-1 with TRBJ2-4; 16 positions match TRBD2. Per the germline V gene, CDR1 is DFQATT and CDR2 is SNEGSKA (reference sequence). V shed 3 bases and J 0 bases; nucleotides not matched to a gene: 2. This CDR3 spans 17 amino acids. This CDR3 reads CSARGLAGGLAKNIQYF. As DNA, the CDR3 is TGCAGTGCTAGGGGACTAGCGGGGGGGTTAGCCAAAAACATTCAGTACTTC.

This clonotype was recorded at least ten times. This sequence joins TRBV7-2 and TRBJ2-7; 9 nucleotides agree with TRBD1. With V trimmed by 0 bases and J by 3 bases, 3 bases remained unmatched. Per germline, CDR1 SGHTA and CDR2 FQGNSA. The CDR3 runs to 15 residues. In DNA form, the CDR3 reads TGTGCCAGCAGCTTAGCGGGGACAGGGATCTACGAGCAGTACTTC. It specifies CASSLAGTGIYEQYF.

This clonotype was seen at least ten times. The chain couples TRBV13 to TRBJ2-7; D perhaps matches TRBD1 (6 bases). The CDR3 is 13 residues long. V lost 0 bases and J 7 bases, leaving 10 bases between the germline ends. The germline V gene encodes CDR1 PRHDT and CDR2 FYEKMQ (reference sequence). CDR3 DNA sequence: TGTGCCAGCAGCTTAGGCAGGGGCCGGGAGCAGTACTTC. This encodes CASSLGRGREQYF.

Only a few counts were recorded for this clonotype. CDR3 loop: CASSFGWSAYEQYF. The CDR3 DNA is TGTGCCAGCAGCTTCGGGTGGTCGGCCTACGAGCAGTACTTC. The V call is TRBV7-2, the J call TRBJ2-7; no firm D call. Germline V lookup: CDR1 SGHTA, CDR2 FQGNSA. The CDR3 spans 14 residues. V was cut by 3 bases and J by 2 bases, with 11 bases left in between.

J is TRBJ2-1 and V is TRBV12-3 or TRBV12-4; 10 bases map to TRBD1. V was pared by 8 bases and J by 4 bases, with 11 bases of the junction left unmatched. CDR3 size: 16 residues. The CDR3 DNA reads TGTGCCAGCGCTAAGACAGGGGGCAAGAGGTACAATGAGCAGTTCTTC. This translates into CASAKTGGKRYNEQFF.

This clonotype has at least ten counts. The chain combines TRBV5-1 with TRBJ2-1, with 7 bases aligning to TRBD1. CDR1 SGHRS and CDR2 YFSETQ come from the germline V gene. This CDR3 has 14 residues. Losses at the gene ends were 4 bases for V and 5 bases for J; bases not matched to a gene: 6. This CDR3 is CASSTPGQNNEQFF. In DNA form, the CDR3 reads TGCGCCAGCAGCACCCCGGGACAGAACAATGAGCAGTTCTTC.

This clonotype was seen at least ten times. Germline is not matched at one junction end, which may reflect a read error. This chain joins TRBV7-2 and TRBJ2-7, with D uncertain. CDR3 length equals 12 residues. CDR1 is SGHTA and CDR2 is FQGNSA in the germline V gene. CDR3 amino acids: CASSSRGYEQYF. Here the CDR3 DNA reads TGCGCCAGCAGCTCAAGAGGCTACGAGCAGTACTTC.

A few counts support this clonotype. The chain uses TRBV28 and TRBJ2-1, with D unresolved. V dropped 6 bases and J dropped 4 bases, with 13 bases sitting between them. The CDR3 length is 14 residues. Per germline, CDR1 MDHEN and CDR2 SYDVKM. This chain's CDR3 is CASSPSTTYNEQFF. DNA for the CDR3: TGTGCCAGCAGCCCTTCAACTACGTACAATGAGCAGTTCTTC.

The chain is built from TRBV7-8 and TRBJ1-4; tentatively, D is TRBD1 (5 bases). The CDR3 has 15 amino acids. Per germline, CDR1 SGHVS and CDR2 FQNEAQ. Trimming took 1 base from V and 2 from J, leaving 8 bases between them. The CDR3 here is CASSLGGPTNEKLFF. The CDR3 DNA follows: TGTGCCAGCAGCTTAGGGGGCCCGACTAATGAAAAACTGTTTTTT.

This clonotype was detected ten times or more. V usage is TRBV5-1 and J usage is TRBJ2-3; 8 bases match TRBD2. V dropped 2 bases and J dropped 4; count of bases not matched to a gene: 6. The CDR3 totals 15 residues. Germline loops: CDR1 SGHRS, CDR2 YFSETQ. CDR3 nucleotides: TGCGCCAGCAGCTTAGCGGGGGACCAGCCAGATACGCAGTATTTT. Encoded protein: CASSLAGDQPDTQYF.